Described below is a single T cell receptor beta chain sequence and its context. The repertoire was sequenced with immunoSEQ multiplex PCR; TCRdb's copy has only in-frame clones and lacks some. The repertoire holds roughly 46,000 clones, with approximately 94% as singletons. The entry originates in a study of T cell changes during pregnancy in multiple sclerosis. The CDR3 has 14 amino acids. Germline CDR1 LNHNV, CDR2 YYDKDF (reference sequence). V lost 1 base to trimming and J lost 7 bases; unmatched junction nucleotides: 3. V is TRBV15 and J is TRBJ1-1; 10 bases fit TRBD1. The receptor was isolated from a female donor with multiple sclerosis, enrolled in a pregnancy study. Specimen: CD8+ T cells from peripheral blood mononuclear cells, collected in the first trimester of pregnancy. The CDR3 protein is CATSRGRDRGEAFF. In nucleotides, the CDR3 is TGTGCCACCAGCAGAGGGAGGGACAGGGGTGAAGCTTTCTTT.